These T cell receptor beta chains were read from a single sample in a study of T-cell reconstitution after alpha-beta-depleted transplantation in children. MiXCR, applied by TCRdb to the PCR reads, yields one record per CDR3 protein. The profile shows roughly 790,000 distinct CDR3 sequences, roughly 15% of them singletons. The material was PBMCs, mostly from graft donor cells, obtained 360 days after TCRalphabeta/CD19-depleted stem cell transplant. Source of these receptors: a male patient younger than 18 who had a stem cell transplant for acute lymphoblastic leukemia, so the T cells may come from the graft donor. Both conserved end residues are trimmed from each CDR3.

cdr3_aa,j_call,v_call
ASSQGHLSTDTQY,TRBJ2-3,TRBV25-1
ASSLLPGPRLDEQF,TRBJ2-1,TRBV7-9
ASSQEEVPSGTDEQY,TRBJ2-7,TRBV4-2
SVEEKRDSSEAF,TRBJ1-1,TRBV29-1
ASTSLRRGFSQTGELF,TRBJ2-2,TRBV11-2
ASSVVGQFPGELF,TRBJ2-2,TRBV9
ATGTGPNTDTQY,TRBJ2-3,TRBV10-3
ATKGTGPGNEQF,TRBJ2-1,TRBV24-1
ASSLVKFSYSSYEQY,TRBJ2-7,TRBV7-8
ATSRELPRLAGLDEQF,TRBJ2-1,TRBV15
ASSVAGTSGSLQY,TRBJ2-7,TRBV6-1
ASILSSGAYTEAF,TRBJ1-1,TRBV4-2
ASGPGTTNYGYT,TRBJ1-2,TRBV19
ASSLVASGSGETQY,TRBJ2-5,TRBV5-1
ASSSGTFATNEKLF,TRBJ1-4,TRBV12-3/TRBV12-4
ASSSGRGRSEAF,TRBJ1-1,TRBV27
ASSEGVGGSYNSPLH,TRBJ1-6,TRBV7-3
ATSSLHINSPLH,TRBJ1-6,TRBV15
ASSLMSGSYEQY,TRBJ2-7,TRBV7-3
ATSKGQGANEQF,TRBJ2-1,TRBV24-1
ASSPVGRAKNIQY,TRBJ2-4,TRBV5-1
ATSDPAGSTGKRTGELF,TRBJ2-2,TRBV24-1
AWSVGPAYEQY,TRBJ2-7,TRBV30
SARDGNAAANVLT,TRBJ2-6,TRBV20-1
ASSQVGGRRGNEQF,TRBJ2-1,TRBV3-1
ASSWTGQTYEQY,TRBJ2-7,TRBV19
AITPSGRSPGYNEQF,TRBJ2-1,TRBV10-3
ASSFYLGSGSPDEQF,TRBJ2-1,TRBV5-5
ASSQERGRSYNEQF,TRBJ2-1,TRBV4-1
ASSYAGTPYEQY,TRBJ2-7,TRBV5-5
ASSKQTSGSYNEQF,TRBJ2-1,TRBV6-2/TRBV6-3
ASSLAVGWTGARSNQPQH,TRBJ1-5,TRBV12-3/TRBV12-4
SVLKGTSGRYEQY,TRBJ2-7,TRBV29-1
ASSQTSGSGKTQY,TRBJ2-5,TRBV5-6
SVDSSGVTDTQY,TRBJ2-3,TRBV29-1
ASSALPGSLGDQPQH,TRBJ1-5,TRBV5-1
SAKGGKGTGELF,TRBJ2-2,TRBV20-1
ASSLAQGLKNEQY,TRBJ2-7,TRBV7-9
ASSLAFAGAPYEQY,TRBJ2-7,TRBV7-2
ISVSEARTGGNEKLF,TRBJ1-4,TRBV7-5
ASSPLGTLKETQY,TRBJ2-5,TRBV7-7
ASRGDTGINEQF,TRBJ2-1,TRBV12-3/TRBV12-4
ASSLAGGYEF,TRBJ2-1,TRBV5-1
SASGRTSVYEQY,TRBJ2-7,TRBV20-1
ASSLLGLATPDTQY,TRBJ2-3,TRBV7-8
ASSSGGSSYNEQF,TRBJ2-1,TRBV7-3
ASSLGAVSYNEQF,TRBJ2-1,TRBV5-1
ASSTGGHEQF,TRBJ2-1,TRBV6-6
ASSLRLAGGGEQF,TRBJ2-1,TRBV12-3/TRBV12-4
ASSPYSGGSTYEQY,TRBJ2-7,TRBV5-1
SARIKGAYNSPLH,TRBJ1-6,TRBV20-1
ASSRLAFEQY,TRBJ2-7,TRBV7-9